This T cell receptor (beta chain) originates from a study of blood T cells in healthy people across ages. Study-wide results and limits: TCR beta diversity tracked closely with naive T cell percentage. Since the PBMCs were unsorted, naive and antigen-experienced cells could not be conclusively compared.

Together with a sample-barcoded 5' primer, a J-beta primer mix was included in a second PCR lasting roughly 6 to 12 cycles. TCRdb re-called the 5' RACE reads with MiXCR, one entry per CDR3 protein. The table records hundreds of thousands of distinct CDR3 sequences, roughly two fifths of them present only once. Concerning this clonotype itself: Its antigen is not identified.

CDR1 and CDR2 from the germline V gene are SSHAT and FNYEAQ (reference sequence). CDR3 length equals 16 residues. Trimming pared 4 bases from V and 2 bases from J, leaving 16 bases between. The sequenced sample consisted of blood. V is TRBV7-7 and J is TRBJ2-3; D is unresolved. The TCR originated in an elderly man in good health. CDR3 nucleotides: TGTGCCAGCAGCTCTCGCTGGGCTCTCGACACAGATACGCAGTATTTT. As protein: CASSSRWALDTDTQYF.